Following are 30 T cell receptor beta chains from one sample sequenced in a study of T cells in Graves' hyperthyroidism and ophthalmopathy. Amplification targeted TCR beta CDR3 regions from RNA transcripts. HTBI primers drove first-round RT-PCR of the TCR CDR3. TCRdb redid the calling of the multiplex PCR reads with MiXCR, one entry per CDR3 protein. The sample has a few hundred thousand distinct CDR3 sequences; roughly 13% are singletons. The source material was blood. The source of these receptors is a woman between 18 and 30 years old with Graves' hyperthyroidism.

This clonotype was seen ten or more times. V is TRBV28 and J is TRBJ1-4, with D possibly matching TRBD1 (5 bases). This CDR3 region has 13 residues. CDR1 is MDHEN, CDR2 SYDVKM, per germline. V lost 3 bases to trimming and J lost 8 bases, with 10 bases between them. Here the CDR3 reads CASSFFRGEKLFF. For the CDR3, the DNA is TGTGCCAGCAGTTTCTTTCGGGGGGAAAAACTGTTTTTT.

At least ten counts were recorded for this clonotype. This chain links TRBV27 with TRBJ2-7; 7 nucleotides align to TRBD1. V gave up 6 bases and J gave up 6 bases; unmatched junction bases: 26. The CDR3 is 19 residues long. Germline CDR1 and CDR2: MNHEY and SMNVEV (reference sequence). The CDR3 sequence: CASSPLPGTESPLGTEQYF. CDR3 nucleotide sequence: TGTGCCAGCAGCCCTCTACCCGGGACAGAAAGCCCTCTCGGCACCGAGCAGTACTTC.

This clonotype was observed a single time. The V gene is TRBV4-3, the J gene TRBJ2-3; unclear D gene. Trimming shortened V by 3 bases and J by 5 bases, and 15 bases separated the two germline ends. From germline, CDR1 is LGHNA and CDR2 YSLEER. This CDR3 is built from 15 residues. The CDR3 DNA reads as TGCGCCAGCAGCCAGGCGTTCAGGCTTGGAGATACGCAGTATTTT. Translating it yields CASSQAFRLGDTQYF.

This clonotype occurred a few times. This rearrangement joins TRBV30 to TRBJ2-1, with D maybe TRBD1 (6 bases). V shed 5 bases and J shed 6 bases, with 14 bases lying between them. Per germline, CDR1 GTSNPN and CDR2 SVGIG (reference sequence). CDR3 length: 13 residues. CDR3 in amino acids: CAWLPGESNEQFF. The CDR3, as DNA: TGTGCCTGGCTGCCAGGGGAATCCAATGAGCAGTTCTTC.

A few counts support this clonotype. V is TRBV25-1 and J is TRBJ2-1, with 7 nucleotides matching TRBD2. Germline-derived CDR1 and CDR2 are MGHDK and SYGVNS. The trim removed 1 base at V and 2 bases at J, leaving 5 bases unmatched. The CDR3 is 16 residues long. The CDR3 DNA reads as TGTGCCAGCAGTGAATGGGGGGGAATGGCCTACAATGAGCAGTTCTTC. This gives the protein CASSEWGGMAYNEQFF. Looking up the rest from reference TRBV25-1 and TRBJ2-1 gives the full variable domain: EADIYQTPRYLVIGTGKKITLECSQTMGHDKMYWYQQDPGMELHLIHYSYGVNSTEKGDLSSESTVSRIRTEHFPLTLESARPSHTSQYLCASSEWGGMAYNEQFFGPGTRLTVL.

The CDR3 nucleotides read TGTGCCAGCATCCGATCAGGGATTCGGAAAGAGACCCAGTACTTC. It yields the protein CASIRSGIRKETQYF. The chain is built from TRBV13 and TRBJ2-5, with D perhaps TRBD1 (5 bases). The germline V and J ends were trimmed by 7 bases and 3 bases, with 18 bases remaining between them. This CDR3 has 15 residues. In germline, CDR1 is PRHDT, CDR2 FYEKMQ (reference sequence).

This clonotype was seen a few times. V usage is TRBV5-5 and J usage is TRBJ2-1, with 10 bases matching TRBD2. J was trimmed by 7 bases and V by 2 bases; bases with no gene match: 6. The germline CDR1 and CDR2 sequences are SGHKS and YYEKEE (reference sequence). The CDR3 is 15 amino acids. CDR3 DNA sequence: TGTGCCAGCAGCTTTACCGGGACTAGCGTTAATGAGCAGTTCTTC. Translating gives CASSFTGTSVNEQFF.

This clonotype was found many times. The chain links TRBV7-8 to TRBJ1-1; D is perhaps TRBD1 (6 bases). Looked up from germline, CDR1 is SGHVS and CDR2 is FQNEAQ. Trimming cost V 2 bases and J 7 bases, with 20 bases left between them. The CDR3 sequence is 16 residues long. The CDR3: CASSLSAGALEFEAFF. The CDR3 DNA sequence: TGTGCCAGCAGCTTATCGGCAGGGGCACTGGAGTTTGAAGCTTTCTTT.

This clonotype was seen many times. The rearrangement joins TRBV7-2 to TRBJ2-5; D remains unclear. The CDR3 has 14 amino acids. Trimming shortened V by 0 bases and J by 5 bases, and 10 bases separated the two germline ends. Germline CDR1 reads SGHTA; CDR2 reads FQGNSA. CDR3 region: CASSLAGEFETQYF. The CDR3 DNA reads as TGTGCCAGCAGCTTAGCCGGAGAGTTCGAGACCCAGTACTTC.

The chain is built from TRBV19 and TRBJ2-7; possibly TRBD1 or TRBD2 for D (8 bases each). Germline V lookup: CDR1 LNHDA, CDR2 SQIVND (reference sequence). Trimming took 5 bases from V and 2 from J, leaving 28 bases between them. CDR3 length equals 19 residues. The CDR3 DNA reads TGTGCCAGTAGTTCTGGGGGGACAGGACTAGCCGACCCGGCCTACGAGCAGTACTTC. This encodes CASSSGGTGLADPAYEQYF.

J is TRBJ2-7 and V is TRBV15; D might be TRBD1 (5 bases). The CDR3 sequence is 14 residues long. The germline V gene encodes CDR1 LNHNV and CDR2 YYDKDF (reference sequence). The germline V and J ends were trimmed by 0 bases and 9 bases, with 15 bases remaining between them. The CDR3 DNA reads as TGTGCCACCAGCAGAGATTTCGACAGCCCAGGGCAGTACTTC. The encoded protein is CATSRDFDSPGQYF.

The table lists this clonotype with many counts. The chain is built from TRBV28 and TRBJ2-1; 12 bases match TRBD1. Unmatched junction bases numbered 5, after V lost 6 bases and J lost 8 bases. The length of the CDR3 is 14 residues. Looked up from germline, CDR1 is MDHEN and CDR2 is SYDVKM. CDR3 nucleotides: TGTGCCAGCAGGGGACAGGGGGCGCATGATGAGCAGTTCTTC. Translation: CASRGQGAHDEQFF.

Concerning this clonotype: A much larger clone lies a single base off, so this may be a read error. V and J are TRBV7-8 and TRBJ2-5; TRBD2 matches at 11 bases. The germline CDR1 and CDR2 sequences are SGHVS and FQNEAQ. The trim removed 5 bases at V and 9 bases at J, leaving 11 bases unmatched. This CDR3 contains 15 residues. The CDR3 here is CASSPLAGGSEAQYF. The CDR3 DNA follows: TGTGCCAGCAGCCCTCTAGCGGGAGGTTCGGAGGCCCAGTACTTC. The full variable domain, in which reference TRBV7-8 and TRBJ2-5 provide the parts outside the CDR3, is GAGVSQSPRYKVAKRGQDVALRCDPISGHVSLFWYQQALGQGPEFLTYFQNEAQLDKSGLPSDRFFAERPEGSVSTLKIQRTQQEDSAVYLCASSPLAGGSEAQYFGPGTRLLVL.

This clonotype showed up many times. This chain joins TRBV20-1 and TRBJ2-7, with 14 bases identical to TRBD2. CDR1 and CDR2 from the germline V gene are DFQATT and SNEGSKA (reference sequence). The CDR3 extends over 17 amino acids. Unmatched junction bases numbered 7, after V lost 2 bases and J lost 1 base. CDR3 DNA sequence: TGCAGTGCTAGATCCCCGGGACTAGCGGGAGCATCCTACGAGCAGTACTTC. Its protein product is CSARSPGLAGASYEQYF.

This clonotype has at least ten counts. The chain uses TRBV28 and TRBJ1-2; D uncertain. The V end was cut by 3 bases, the J end by 4 bases, with 12 bases between. Germline CDR1 and CDR2: MDHEN and SYDVKM. This CDR3 has 14 residues. CDR3 region: CASSFTGSTYGYTF. Here the CDR3 DNA reads TGTGCCAGCAGTTTTACCGGCAGCACCTATGGCTACACCTTC.

This clonotype showed up just a few times. The chain joins TRBV7-9 to TRBJ2-1; tentatively, D is TRBD2 (5 bases). The CDR3 has 13 residues. From germline, CDR1 is SEHNR and CDR2 FQNEAQ (reference sequence). V was clipped by 5 bases and J by 12 bases, with 17 bases between them. CDR3 amino acids: CASSPLEDLGQFF. The CDR3 DNA reads TGTGCCAGCAGCCCACTGGAGGATTTAGGGCAGTTCTTC.

The table lists this clonotype with many counts. The genes are TRBV6-2 or TRBV6-3 and TRBJ2-3; either TRBD1 or TRBD2 may fit D (5 bases each). The CDR3 has 13 residues. Trimming shortened V by 8 bases and J by 5 bases, and 14 bases separated the two germline ends. Germline V gene sequence: CDR1 MNHEY, CDR2 SVGEGT. The CDR3 loop reads CASGTTARDTQYF. The CDR3 DNA follows: TGTGCCAGCGGGACCACGGCCAGAGATACGCAGTATTTT.

This clonotype was detected many times. This chain uses TRBV28 with TRBJ2-5; D may match TRBD1 or TRBD2 (6 bases each). V gave up 7 bases and J gave up 2 bases, with 17 bases separating them. In germline, CDR1 is MDHEN, CDR2 SYDVKM. The CDR3 is 15 residues long. In nucleotides, the CDR3 is TGTGCCAGCAACCTGGGTCGGGGGCCGCAAGAGACCCAGTACTTC. This sequence encodes CASNLGRGPQETQYF.

V usage is TRBV4-1 and J usage is TRBJ1-5; D remains ambiguous. Trimming took 3 bases from V and 2 from J, leaving 14 bases between them. CDR3 length: 16 amino acids. Looked up from germline, CDR1 is MGHRA and CDR2 is YSYEKL. The CDR3 protein is CASSHVQGAGNQPQHF. Written as DNA, the CDR3 is TGCGCCAGCAGCCACGTTCAAGGAGCGGGCAATCAGCCCCAGCATTTT.

There are many counts of this clonotype. V usage is TRBV12-3 or TRBV12-4 and J usage is TRBJ1-2; 10 bases line up with TRBD1. V trimming: 8 bases; J trimming: 0 bases; junction bases outside the gene matches: 3. The CDR3 is 14 residues long. This CDR3 reads CASSGTGANYGYTF. The CDR3 DNA is TGTGCCAGCTCTGGGACAGGGGCTAACTATGGCTACACCTTC.

This clonotype was seen at least ten times. The chain is built from TRBV28 and TRBJ1-1; the D is unclear. The V gene's germline CDR1 is MDHEN and CDR2 SYDVKM. Trimming cost V 6 bases and J 1 base, with 3 bases left between them. The CDR3 contains 11 residues. The chain's CDR3 is CASRANTEAFF. For the CDR3, the DNA is TGTGCCAGCAGGGCGAACACTGAAGCTTTCTTT.

This clonotype was seen many times. The CDR3 bases are TGCAGTGCAGGACTAGTTGTCACCTACAATGAGCAGTTCTTC. Its translation is CSAGLVVTYNEQFF. The genes are TRBV20-1 and TRBJ2-1; 7 nucleotides agree with TRBD2. Trimming cost V 6 bases and J 2 bases; bases outside gene matches: 7. The CDR3 consists of 14 residues. The germline V gene has CDR1 DFQATT and CDR2 SNEGSKA (reference sequence).

This clonotype was observed at least ten times. The genes are TRBV20-1 and TRBJ2-2; D ambiguous. CDR1 and CDR2 (germline): DFQATT, SNEGSKA (reference sequence). The CDR3 loop spans 16 amino acids. Trimming pared 0 bases from V and 1 base from J, leaving 12 bases between. CDR3: CSARDKGLGNTGELFF. CDR3 coding DNA: TGCAGTGCTAGAGATAAGGGTCTAGGGAACACCGGGGAGCTGTTTTTT.

This clonotype was observed at least ten times. V is TRBV10-3 and J is TRBJ2-5; D is ambiguous. V was trimmed by 6 bases and J by 5 bases, leaving 16 bases between them. This CDR3 spans 14 amino acids. Germline V gives CDR1 ENHRY, CDR2 SYGVKD. CDR3 nucleotide sequence: TGTGCCATCAGCGAGAGGCCTAGTGTTGAGACCCAGTACTTC. Its protein product is CAISERPSVETQYF.

V is TRBV20-1 and J is TRBJ2-1, with TRBD2 identical over 8 bases. This CDR3 comprises 16 residues. Germline CDR1 is DFQATT and CDR2 is SNEGSKA (reference sequence). The J segment lost 8 bases and the V segment lost 3 bases, leaving 15 bases of the junction unmatched. The CDR3 reads CSARGVSGISSDEQFF. In DNA, the CDR3 is TGCAGTGCTAGGGGAGTTAGCGGGATTAGTTCCGATGAGCAGTTCTTC.

This chain links TRBV6-1 with TRBJ2-7; D gene ambiguous. The germline CDR1 and CDR2 sequences are MNHNS and SASEGT. This CDR3 has 16 amino acids. The ends were cut back, 6 bases at V and 2 bases at J, with 20 bases in the middle. CDR3 sequence (DNA): TGTGCCAGCAGGACCCCAGAAGGAATAGGCACCTACGAGCAGTACTTC. Amino acids: CASRTPEGIGTYEQYF.

This clonotype was counted ten times or more. This chain uses TRBV2 with TRBJ1-2, with TRBD1 matching over 7 bases. In germline, CDR1 is SNHLY, CDR2 FYNNEI. J was trimmed by 4 bases and V by 5 bases; bases with no gene match: 4. This CDR3 spans 13 amino acids. The CDR3 coding sequence is TGTGCCAGCAGTACGGGACAGTCCTATGGCTACACCTTC. Its protein is CASSTGQSYGYTF.

The table lists this clonotype with many counts. The gene calls are TRBV11-2 and TRBJ2-1, with 10 bases that match TRBD2. Trimming took 6 bases from V and 4 from J; bases not matched to a gene: 6. CDR3 length: 15 residues. Germline lookup yields CDR1 SGHAT and CDR2 FQNNGV. CDR3: CASRRGLAAYNEQFF. CDR3 nucleotides: TGTGCCAGCAGGAGAGGACTAGCGGCGTACAATGAGCAGTTCTTC. The full variable domain, in which reference TRBV11-2 and TRBJ2-1 provide the parts outside the CDR3, is EAGVAQSPRYKIIEKRQSVAFWCNPISGHATLYWYQQILGQGPKLLIQFQNNGVVDDSQLPKDRFSAERLKGVDSTLKIQPAKLEDSAVYLCASRRGLAAYNEQFFGPGTRLTVL.

This clonotype was seen at least ten times. The chain uses TRBV28 and TRBJ2-7, with 13 bases that match TRBD2. From germline, CDR1 is MDHEN and CDR2 SYDVKM. The CDR3 runs to 14 residues. V dropped 6 bases and J dropped 5; count of bases not matched to a gene: 4. The CDR3 bases are TGTGCCAGCAGCTTCGGACTAGCGGGAGACGAGCAGTACTTC. Protein: CASSFGLAGDEQYF. The whole variable domain, filled in from reference TRBV28 and TRBJ2-7, reads DVKVTQSSRYLVKRTGEKVFLECVQDMDHENMFWYRQDPGLGLRLIYFSYDVKMKEKGDIPEGYSVSREKKERFSLILESASTNQTSMYLCASSFGLAGDEQYFGPGTRLTVT.

At least ten counts were recorded for this clonotype. The chain recombines TRBV6-1 with TRBJ1-1; D is ambiguous. Trimming left V 5 bases short and J 12 bases short, with 22 bases between. The germline CDR1 and CDR2 sequences are MNHNS and SASEGT. The CDR3 sequence is 14 residues long. CDR3 residues: CASSRARATLVPFF. The CDR3 coding sequence is TGTGCCAGCAGTCGCGCTAGGGCAACGCTAGTTCCTTTCTTT.